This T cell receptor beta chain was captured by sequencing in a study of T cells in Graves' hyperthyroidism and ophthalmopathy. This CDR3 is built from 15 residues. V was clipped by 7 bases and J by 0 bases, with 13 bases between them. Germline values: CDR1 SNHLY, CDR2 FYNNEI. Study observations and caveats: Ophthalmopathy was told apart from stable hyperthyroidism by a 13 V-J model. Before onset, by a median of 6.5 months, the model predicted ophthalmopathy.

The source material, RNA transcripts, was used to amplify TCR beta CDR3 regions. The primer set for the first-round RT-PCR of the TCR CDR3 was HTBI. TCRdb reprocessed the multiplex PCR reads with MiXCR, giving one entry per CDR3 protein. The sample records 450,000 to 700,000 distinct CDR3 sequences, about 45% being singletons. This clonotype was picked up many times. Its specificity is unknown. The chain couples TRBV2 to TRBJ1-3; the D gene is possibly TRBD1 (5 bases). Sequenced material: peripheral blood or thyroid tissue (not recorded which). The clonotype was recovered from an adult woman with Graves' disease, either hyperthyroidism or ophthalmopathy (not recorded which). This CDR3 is CASKLTATSGNTIYF. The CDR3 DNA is TGTGCCAGCAAATTGACAGCCACCTCTGGAAACACCATATATTTT.